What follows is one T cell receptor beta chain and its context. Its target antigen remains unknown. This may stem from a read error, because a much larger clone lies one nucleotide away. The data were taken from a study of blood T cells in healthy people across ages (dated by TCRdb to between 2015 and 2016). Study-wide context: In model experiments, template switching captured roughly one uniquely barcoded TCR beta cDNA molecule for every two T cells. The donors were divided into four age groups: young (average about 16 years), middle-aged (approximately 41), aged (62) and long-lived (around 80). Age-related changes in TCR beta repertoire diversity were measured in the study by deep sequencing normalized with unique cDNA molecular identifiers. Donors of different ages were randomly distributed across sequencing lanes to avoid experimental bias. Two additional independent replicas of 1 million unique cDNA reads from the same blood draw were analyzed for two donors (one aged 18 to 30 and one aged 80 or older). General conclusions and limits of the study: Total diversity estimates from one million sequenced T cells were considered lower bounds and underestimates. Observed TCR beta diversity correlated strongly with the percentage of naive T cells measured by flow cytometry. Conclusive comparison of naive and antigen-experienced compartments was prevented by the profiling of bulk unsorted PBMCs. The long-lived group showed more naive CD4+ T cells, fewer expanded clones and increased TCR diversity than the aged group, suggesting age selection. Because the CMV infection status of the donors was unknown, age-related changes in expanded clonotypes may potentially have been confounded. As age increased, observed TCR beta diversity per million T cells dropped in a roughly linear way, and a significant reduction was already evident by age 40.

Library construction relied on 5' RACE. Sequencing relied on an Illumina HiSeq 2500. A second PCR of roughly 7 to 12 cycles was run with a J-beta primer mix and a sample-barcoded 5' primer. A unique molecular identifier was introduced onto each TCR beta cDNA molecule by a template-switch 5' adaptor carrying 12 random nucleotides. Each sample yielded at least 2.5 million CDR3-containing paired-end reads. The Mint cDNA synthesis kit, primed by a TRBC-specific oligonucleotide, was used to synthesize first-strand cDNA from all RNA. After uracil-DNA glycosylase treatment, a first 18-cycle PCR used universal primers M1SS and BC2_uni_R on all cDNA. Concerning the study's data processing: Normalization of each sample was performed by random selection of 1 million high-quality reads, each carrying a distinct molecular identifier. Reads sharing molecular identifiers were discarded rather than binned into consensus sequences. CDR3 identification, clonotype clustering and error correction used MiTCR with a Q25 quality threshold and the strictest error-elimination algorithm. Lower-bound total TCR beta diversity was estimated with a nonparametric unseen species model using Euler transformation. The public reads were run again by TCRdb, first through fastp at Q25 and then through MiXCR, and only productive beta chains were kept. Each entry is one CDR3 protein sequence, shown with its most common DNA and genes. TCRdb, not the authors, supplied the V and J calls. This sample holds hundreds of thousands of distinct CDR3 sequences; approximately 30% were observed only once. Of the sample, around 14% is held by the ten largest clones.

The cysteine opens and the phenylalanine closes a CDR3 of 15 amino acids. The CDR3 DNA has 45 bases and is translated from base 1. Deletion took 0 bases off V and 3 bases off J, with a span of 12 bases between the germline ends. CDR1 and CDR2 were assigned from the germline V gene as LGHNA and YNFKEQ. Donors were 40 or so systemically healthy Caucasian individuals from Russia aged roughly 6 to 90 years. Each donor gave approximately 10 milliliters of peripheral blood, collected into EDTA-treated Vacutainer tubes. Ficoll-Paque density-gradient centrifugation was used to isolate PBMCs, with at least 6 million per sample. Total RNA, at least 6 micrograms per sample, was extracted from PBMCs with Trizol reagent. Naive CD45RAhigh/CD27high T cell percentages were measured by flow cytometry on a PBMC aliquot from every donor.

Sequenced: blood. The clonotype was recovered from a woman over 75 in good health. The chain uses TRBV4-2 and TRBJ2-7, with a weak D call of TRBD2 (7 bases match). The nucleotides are TGTGCCAGCAGCCAAGATAGGGGGGGGTGCTACGAGCAGTACTTC. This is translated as CASSQDRGGCYEQYF.